The 23 T cell receptor beta chains listed next were all sequenced from one sample in a study of T cell repertoires in cytomegalovirus infection. MiXCR was run by TCRdb on the reads, yielding one entry per CDR3 protein. The sample gives approximately 730,000 distinct CDR3 sequences, about 27% of which show up once; 13% is in the top ten. No antigens are known for them. Sample: cultured CD8+ T cells from PBMCs, taken from culture after CMV antigen stimulation. The receptors were sampled from a human donor in good health (CMV status not recorded). Some clones in this sample may be carry-over from other donors' samples.

There are many counts of this clonotype. CDR3 in DNA: TGTGCCAGCAGCTTCATTAGCGGGGCTGACACCGGGGAGCTGTTTTTT. Translation gives CASSFISGADTGELFF. This sequence joins TRBV7-8 and TRBJ2-2; 8 positions agree with TRBD2. Germline CDR1 reads SGHVS; CDR2 reads FQNEAQ. The CDR3 spans 16 residues. V lost 3 bases, J lost 3 bases, and 6 bases stayed unmatched.

This chain links TRBV7-2 with TRBJ2-3, with D possibly being TRBD2 (6 bases). Germline V lookup: CDR1 SGHTA, CDR2 FQGNSA. V was clipped by 6 bases and J by 6 bases, with 19 bases between them. CDR3 size: 15 residues. CDR3 amino acids: CASRQRDSPRDTQYF. The CDR3 nucleotides are TGTGCCAGCAGGCAGAGGGACTCCCCTAGGGATACGCAGTATTTT.

This rearrangement joins TRBV9 to TRBJ2-7; D perhaps matches TRBD1 (5 bases). V was clipped by 2 bases and J by 2 bases, with 11 bases between them. This CDR3 contains 14 residues. The germline V gene encodes CDR1 SGDLS and CDR2 YYNGEE. The CDR3 nucleotides are TGTGCCAGCAGCGTCGAGGACAAAGCCTACGAGCAGTACTTC. Translated, it gives CASSVEDKAYEQYF.

The V call is TRBV5-6, the J call TRBJ1-2; D not certain. The ends were cut back, 0 bases at V and 4 bases at J, with 10 bases in the middle. The CDR3 contains 14 residues. Germline CDR1 reads SGHDT; CDR2 reads YYEEEE. This CDR3 reads CASSLVGRAYGYTF. DNA of the CDR3: TGTGCCAGCAGCTTGGTGGGCAGAGCCTATGGCTACACCTTC. The entire variable domain, with the rest obtained from reference TRBV5-6 and TRBJ1-2, is as follows: DAGVTQSPTHLIKTRGQQVTLRCSPKSGHDTVSWYQQALGQGPQFIFQYYEEEERQRGNFPDRFSGHQFPNYSSELNVNALLLGDSALYLCASSLVGRAYGYTFGSGTRLTVV.

The chain couples TRBV4-1 to TRBJ2-2; D remains ambiguous. This CDR3 has 15 amino acids. The V end lost 5 bases, the J end lost 7 bases, and 17 bases lay between the germline ends. Germline V lookup: CDR1 MGHRA, CDR2 YSYEKL. This chain's CDR3 is CASSISIMGGGELFF. CDR3 sequence (DNA): TGCGCCAGCAGCATCTCTATTATGGGCGGCGGGGAGCTGTTTTTT.

This clonotype was seen a few times. The V and J genes are TRBV27 and TRBJ2-3, with D perhaps TRBD1 (6 bases). The CDR3 has 17 amino acids. CDR1 is MNHEY, CDR2 SMNVEV, per germline (reference sequence). Trimming removed 5 bases from V and 0 bases from J, with 18 bases in between. Here the CDR3 DNA reads TGTGCCAGCAGTCGCTACTCACAGGGAACTAGCACAGATACGCAGTATTTT. Protein sequence: CASSRYSQGTSTDTQYF.

There are a few counts of this clonotype. V and J are TRBV7-8 and TRBJ2-7; 7 positions match TRBD2. The CDR3 loop spans 17 amino acids. J lost 2 bases, V lost 0 bases, and 10 bases had no gene match. Germline CDR1 reads SGHVS; CDR2 reads FQNEAQ. The chain's CDR3 is CASSLALPAGRAYEQYF. The DNA for the CDR3 is TGTGCCAGCAGCTTAGCCCTTCCGGCAGGGAGGGCCTACGAGCAGTACTTC.

V and J are TRBV5-1 and TRBJ2-3; 8 bases are a match to TRBD1. V shed 3 bases, J shed 0 bases, and the junction held 3 bases outside the gene matches. Per the germline V gene, CDR1 is SGHRS and CDR2 is YFSETQ. The CDR3 runs 15 residues. For the CDR3, the DNA is TGCGCCAGCAGCTCAGGGGGCGTTAGCACAGATACGCAGTATTTT. Translated, it gives CASSSGGVSTDTQYF.

This clonotype came up a few times. The chain carries TRBV7-4 and TRBJ2-7; D is undetermined. Germline CDR1 reads SGHVT; CDR2 reads SQSDAQ. CDR3 length equals 13 residues. V lost 5 bases, J lost 5 bases, and 13 bases lay in between. The CDR3 loop reads CASSPSERNEQYF. The CDR3 nucleotides read TGTGCCAGCAGCCCGAGTGAGAGGAACGAGCAGTACTTC.

This clonotype appeared a few times. The chain carries TRBV5-4 and TRBJ2-2; the D is unclear. The V end lost 6 bases, the J end lost 6 bases, and 15 bases lay between the germline ends. The CDR3 totals 14 residues. CDR1 SGHNT and CDR2 YYREEE come from the germline V gene (reference sequence). In DNA, the CDR3 is TGTGCCAGCAACCTGGCTACCGGACCCGGGGAGCTGTTTTTT. Amino acid sequence: CASNLATGPGELFF.

This clonotype appeared a few times. The J gene is TRBJ2-7, the V gene TRBV6-2 or TRBV6-3; TRBD1 is a possible D gene (6 bases). CDR1 MNHEY and CDR2 SVGEGT come from the germline V gene. Trimming removed 8 bases at V and 6 bases at J, with 17 bases between. CDR3 size: 13 residues. For the CDR3, the DNA is TGTGCCAGCGCCGGGACATCCGCCGGCGAGCAGTACGTC. The encoded protein is CASAGTSAGEQYV.

This clonotype was observed many times. The chain recombines TRBV7-2 with TRBJ2-2, with no clear D. The germline V gene has CDR1 SGHTA and CDR2 FQGNSA. The CDR3 extends over 13 amino acids. The V end was cut by 1 base, the J end by 6 bases, with 6 bases between. The CDR3 loop is CASSLGVSGELFF. The CDR3 nucleotides are TGTGCCAGCAGCTTAGGAGTTTCCGGGGAGCTGTTTTTT. Using reference TRBV7-2 and TRBJ2-2 for the parts outside the CDR3, the full variable domain is GAGVSQSPSNKVTEKGKDVELRCDPISGHTALYWYRQSLGQGLEFLIYFQGNSAPDKSGLPSDRFSAERTGGSVSTLTIQRTQQEDSAVYLCASSLGVSGELFFGEGSRLTVL.

The V and J genes are TRBV27 and TRBJ1-1; no clear D gene. The CDR3 runs to 13 residues. V was pared by 3 bases and J by 5 bases, with 10 bases between. Germline CDR1 MNHEY, CDR2 SMNVEV (reference sequence). The CDR3 here is CASSFGVRTEAFF. DNA for the CDR3: TGTGCCAGCAGTTTCGGGGTCAGGACTGAAGCTTTCTTT.

This clonotype was counted only a few times. V gene TRBV7-6 combines with J gene TRBJ1-2; D not certain. CDR3 length: 11 amino acids. V was trimmed by 8 bases and J by 5 bases, leaving 9 bases between them. Germline CDR1 and CDR2: SGHVS and FNYEAQ. This CDR3 is CASGPTYGYTF. The CDR3 bases are TGTGCCAGCGGGCCGACGTATGGCTACACCTTC.

This clonotype occurred many times. The chain uses TRBV7-6 and TRBJ2-1; D might be TRBD2 (6 bases). The CDR3 loop spans 16 amino acids. Germline-derived CDR1 and CDR2 are SGHVS and FNYEAQ. V dropped 0 bases and J dropped 4 bases, with 13 bases sitting between them. The CDR3 sequence: CASSLASGSGYNEQFF. The CDR3 bases are TGTGCCAGCAGCTTAGCCTCAGGGAGCGGGTACAATGAGCAGTTCTTC.

This clonotype was picked up many times. The rearrangement joins TRBV24-1 to TRBJ2-2; no clear D. Germline assignment: CDR1 KGHDR and CDR2 SFDVKD. The CDR3 is made up of 15 amino acids. The V gene lost 3 bases and the J gene lost 2 bases, with 9 bases spanning the gap. CDR3 protein: CATSDPKRNTGELFF. Here the CDR3 DNA reads TGTGCCACCAGTGATCCTAAACGAAACACCGGGGAGCTGTTTTTT.

This sequence joins TRBV7-9 and TRBJ2-1, with 7 bases lining up with TRBD1. This CDR3 spans 16 amino acids. CDR1 and CDR2 from the germline V gene are SEHNR and FQNEAQ (reference sequence). Unmatched junction bases numbered 5, after V lost 1 base and J lost 2 bases. CDR3 residues: CASSLVDRITYNEQFF. The CDR3, as DNA: TGTGCCAGCAGCTTAGTGGACAGGATAACCTACAATGAGCAGTTCTTC.

The V and J genes are TRBV19 and TRBJ1-2; maybe TRBD1 (6 bases). The CDR3 extends over 17 amino acids. The V end was cut by 7 bases, the J end by 3 bases, with 24 bases between. The germline V gene encodes CDR1 LNHDA and CDR2 SQIVND (reference sequence). The CDR3, as DNA: TGTGCCAGTACTGCCCTTAAGGGGGGGGCAAAGGACTATGGCTACACCTTC. This encodes CASTALKGGAKDYGYTF.

The chain employs TRBV14 and TRBJ2-5; no definite D call. V shed 2 bases and J shed 2 bases, with 12 bases lying between them. The CDR3 spans 15 residues. Germline loops: CDR1 SGHDN, CDR2 FVKESK. The chain's CDR3 is CASSQITLLQETQYF. The DNA of the CDR3 is TGTGCCAGCAGCCAAATTACCCTACTTCAAGAGACCCAGTACTTC.

The J gene is TRBJ2-5, the V gene TRBV18; 7 bases agree with TRBD2. Germline loops: CDR1 KGHSH, CDR2 LQKENI. The CDR3 is 15 residues long. Trimming at V came to 3 bases and at J to 5 bases, leaving 9 bases not matched to a gene. The CDR3 nucleotides read TGTGCCAGCTCACCGGCAGCGGGGTCAAGCGAGACCCAGTACTTC. Amino acids: CASSPAAGSSETQYF.

This clonotype was picked up many times. The chain employs TRBV7-9 and TRBJ2-1, with 7 nucleotides matching TRBD2. The J segment lost 2 bases and the V segment lost 5 bases, leaving 9 bases of the junction unmatched. The germline gives CDR1 SEHNR, CDR2 FQNEAQ (reference sequence). The CDR3 is made up of 16 amino acids. CDR3: CASSPTAGVTYNEQFF. DNA of the CDR3: TGTGCCAGCAGCCCCACGGCGGGGGTGACCTACAATGAGCAGTTCTTC.

This clonotype was observed a few times. The chain carries TRBV6-6 and TRBJ1-2, with D possibly matching TRBD1 (6 bases). Per the germline V gene, CDR1 is MNHNY and CDR2 is SVGAGI (reference sequence). The V gene lost 4 bases and the J gene lost 2 bases, with 14 bases spanning the gap. The CDR3 runs 15 residues. The DNA for the CDR3 is TGTGCCAGCAGTTTCTCCTTGACAGGAAACTATGGCTACACCTTC. Residues: CASSFSLTGNYGYTF.

V gene TRBV11-2 combines with J gene TRBJ2-1, with TRBD2 matching 11 bases. Germline V lookup: CDR1 SGHAT, CDR2 FQNNGV. This CDR3 is 16 amino acids long. After removal of 5 bases from V and 5 bases from J, the junction contained 8 bases not matched to a gene. Here the CDR3 DNA reads TGTGCCAGCAGCCCCGAGGGACTAGCGGTTAACAATGAGCAGTTCTTC. Protein product: CASSPEGLAVNNEQFF.